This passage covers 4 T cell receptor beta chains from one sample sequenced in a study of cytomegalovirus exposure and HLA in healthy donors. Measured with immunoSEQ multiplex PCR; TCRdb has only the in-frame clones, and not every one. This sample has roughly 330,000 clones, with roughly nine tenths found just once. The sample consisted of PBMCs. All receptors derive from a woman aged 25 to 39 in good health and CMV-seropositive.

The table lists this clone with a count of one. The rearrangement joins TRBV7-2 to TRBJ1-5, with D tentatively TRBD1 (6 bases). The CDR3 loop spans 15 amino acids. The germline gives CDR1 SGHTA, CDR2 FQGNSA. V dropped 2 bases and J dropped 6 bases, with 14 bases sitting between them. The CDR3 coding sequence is TGTGCCAGCAGCTTACGCTTTGGGGGGCGTCAGCCCCAGCATTTT. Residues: CASSLRFGGRQPQHF. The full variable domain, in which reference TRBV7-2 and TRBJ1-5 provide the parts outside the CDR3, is GAGVSQSPSNKVTEKGKDVELRCDPISGHTALYWYRQSLGQGLEFLIYFQGNSAPDKSGLPSDRFSAERTGGSVSTLTIQRTQQEDSAVYLCASSLRFGGRQPQHFGDGTRLSIL.

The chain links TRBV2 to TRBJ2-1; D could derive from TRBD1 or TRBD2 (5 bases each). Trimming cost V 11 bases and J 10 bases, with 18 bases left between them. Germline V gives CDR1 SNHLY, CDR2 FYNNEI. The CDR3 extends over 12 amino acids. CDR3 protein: CASWRGAGEQFF. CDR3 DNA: TGTGCCTCCTGGAGAGGGGCCGGGGAGCAGTTCTTC. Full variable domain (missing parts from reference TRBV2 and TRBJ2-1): EPEVTQTPSHQVTQMGQEVILRCVPISNHLYFYWYRQILGQKVEFLVSFYNNEISEKSEIFDDQFSVERPDGSNFTLKIRSTKLEDSAMYFCASWRGAGEQFFGPGTRLTVL.

The CDR3, as DNA: TGTGCCAGCACCCAAGGGGGATCCTACACTGAAGCTTTCTTT. The encoded protein is CASTQGGSYTEAFF. The V and J genes are TRBV25-1 and TRBJ1-1, with D tentatively TRBD1 (6 bases). CDR3 length: 14 amino acids. In germline, CDR1 is MGHDK, CDR2 SYGVNS. Trimming removed 7 bases from V and 3 bases from J, with 15 bases in between. The variable domain in full, with the rest retrieved from reference TRBV25-1 and TRBJ1-1, is EADIYQTPRYLVIGTGKKITLECSQTMGHDKMYWYQQDPGMELHLIHYSYGVNSTEKGDLSSESTVSRIRTEHFPLTLESARPSHTSQYLCASTQGGSYTEAFFGQGTRLTVV.

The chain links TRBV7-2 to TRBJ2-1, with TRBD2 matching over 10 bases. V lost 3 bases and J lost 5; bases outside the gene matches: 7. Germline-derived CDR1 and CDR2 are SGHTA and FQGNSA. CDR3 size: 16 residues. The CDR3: CASSFPWTSGDNEQFF. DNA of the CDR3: TGTGCCAGCAGCTTTCCTTGGACTAGCGGAGACAATGAGCAGTTCTTC.